These 2 T cell receptor beta chains share one sample of origin, sequenced in a study of T cells in Graves' hyperthyroidism and ophthalmopathy. What was amplified from RNA transcripts were TCR beta CDR3 regions. HTBI primers drove first-round RT-PCR of the TCR CDR3. TCRdb reprocessed the multiplex PCR reads with MiXCR, giving one entry per CDR3 protein. The sample has 600,000 to 750,000 distinct CDR3 sequences; 15% to 20% are singletons. Source material: blood. These TCRs come from a man aged 50-59 years with Graves' hyperthyroidism.

This clonotype was seen repeatedly, ten times or more. The chain has TRBV19 and TRBJ1-5; 7 bases line up with TRBD1. V lost 6 bases to trimming and J lost 6 bases; unmatched junction nucleotides: 8. Germline CDR1 and CDR2: LNHDA and SQIVND (reference sequence). The CDR3 runs to 14 residues. Written as DNA, the CDR3 is TGTGCCAGTAGCCCCTGGGACAGTGTTCAGCCCCAGCATTTT. As protein: CASSPWDSVQPQHF. The whole variable domain, remainder taken from reference TRBV19 and TRBJ1-5, is DGGITQSPKYLFRKEGQNVTLSCEQNLNHDAMYWYRQDPGQGLRLIYYSQIVNDFQKGDIAEGYSVSREKKESFPLTVTSAQKNPTAFYLCASSPWDSVQPQHFGDGTRLSIL.

The chain employs TRBV20-1 and TRBJ2-7, with D tentatively TRBD2 (5 bases). CDR1 and CDR2 from the germline V gene are DFQATT and SNEGSKA (reference sequence). This CDR3 comprises 17 residues. V lost 3 bases and J lost 1, with 22 bases in between. The CDR3 region has the DNA TGCAGTGCTAGCGAGGGTGTTGCAGAGTATAGTTCCTACGAGCAGTACTTC. This translates into CSASEGVAEYSSYEQYF.